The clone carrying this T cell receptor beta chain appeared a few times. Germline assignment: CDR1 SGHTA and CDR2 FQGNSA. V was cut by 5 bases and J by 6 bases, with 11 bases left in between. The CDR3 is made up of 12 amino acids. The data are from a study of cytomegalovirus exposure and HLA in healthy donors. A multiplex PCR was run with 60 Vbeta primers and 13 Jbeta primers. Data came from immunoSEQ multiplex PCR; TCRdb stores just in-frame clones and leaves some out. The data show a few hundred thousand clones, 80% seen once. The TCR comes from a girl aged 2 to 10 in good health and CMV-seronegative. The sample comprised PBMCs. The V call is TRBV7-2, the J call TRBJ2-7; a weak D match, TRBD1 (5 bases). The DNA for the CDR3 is TGTGCCAGCAGCCCCGACAGTTCCGAGCAGTACTTC. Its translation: CASSPDSSEQYF.